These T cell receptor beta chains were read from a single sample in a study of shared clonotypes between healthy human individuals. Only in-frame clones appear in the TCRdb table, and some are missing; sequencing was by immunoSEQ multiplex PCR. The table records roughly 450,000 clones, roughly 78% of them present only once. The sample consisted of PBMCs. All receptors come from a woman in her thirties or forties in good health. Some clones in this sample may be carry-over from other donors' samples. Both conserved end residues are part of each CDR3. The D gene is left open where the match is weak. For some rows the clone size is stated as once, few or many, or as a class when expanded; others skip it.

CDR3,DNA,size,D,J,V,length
CAWSVHGTGELFF,TGTGCCTGGAGTGTACATGGCACCGGGGAGCTGTTTTTT,NA,NA,TRBJ2-2,TRBV30,13
CASSIELVVGTDTQYF,TGTGCCAGTAGTATAGAGTTGGTAGTCGGCACAGATACGCAGTATTTT,NA,NA,TRBJ2-3,TRBV19,16
CASSYRSGTQETQYF,TGTGCCAGCAGTTACAGGTCAGGGACCCAAGAGACCCAGTACTTC,NA,NA,TRBJ2-5,TRBV6-6,15
CASRPDLVNTEAFF,TGTGCCAGCAGACCGGATCTGGTGAACACTGAAGCTTTCTTT,NA,NA,TRBJ1-1,TRBV7-2,14
CASGLAGGNEQFF,TGTGCCAGCGGGCTAGCGGGAGGGAATGAGCAGTTCTTC,NA,TRBD2,TRBJ2-1,TRBV6-5,13
CASRLEGGSYEQYF,TGTGCCAGCCGACTAGAAGGCGGATCCTACGAGCAGTACTTC,NA,NA,TRBJ2-7,TRBV2,14
CASSLAETGLKGYTF,TGCGCCAGCAGCTTGGCCGAGACGGGGTTGAAGGGCTACACCTTC,NA,NA,TRBJ1-2,TRBV5-1,15
CASSPGLAYNEQFF,TGCGCCAGCAGTCCGGGACTGGCATACAATGAGCAGTTCTTC,once,NA,TRBJ2-1,TRBV10-1,14
CASSPRAAGDGYTF,TGTGCCAGCAGCCCCAGGGCGGCAGGCGATGGCTACACCTTC,NA,NA,TRBJ1-2,TRBV7-3,14
CASSMDRDTYNEQFF,TGTGCCAGTAGTATGGACAGGGATACCTACAATGAGCAGTTCTTC,NA,TRBD1,TRBJ2-1,TRBV19,15
CAGRGMDQETQYF,TGTGCCGGTCGCGGGATGGACCAAGAGACCCAGTACTTC,NA,NA,TRBJ2-5,TRBV27,13
CASSTRGGEWTEAFF,TGTGCCAGCAGCACCCGAGGGGGGGAGTGGACTGAAGCTTTCTTT,NA,NA,TRBJ1-1,TRBV2,15
CASSLWTGSGRYTGELFF,TGTGCCAGCAGTTTATGGACAGGGAGCGGGCGGTACACCGGGGAGCTGTTTTTT,NA,NA,TRBJ2-2,TRBV28,18
CASSLPGLAGVSYEQYF,TGTGCCAGCAGTTTACCGGGACTAGCGGGAGTCTCCTACGAGCAGTACTTC,NA,TRBD2,TRBJ2-7,TRBV28,17
CASSQDVGRYEQYF,TGCGCCAGCAGCCAAGACGTAGGCAGATACGAGCAGTACTTC,NA,NA,TRBJ2-7,TRBV4-3,14
CSAGAYSGNTIYF,TGCAGCGCGGGGGCATACTCTGGAAACACCATATATTTT,NA,NA,TRBJ1-3,TRBV29-1,13
CASSEAIVAGVETQYF,TGTGCCAGCAGTGAAGCGATTGTAGCGGGAGTGGAGACCCAGTACTTC,NA,TRBD2,TRBJ2-5,TRBV2,16
CASKRLASHEQYF,TGTGCCAGCAAACGACTAGCGTCACACGAGCAGTACTTC,NA,TRBD2,TRBJ2-7,TRBV27,13
CASSIAGINYEQYF,TGTGCCAGCAGTATAGCGGGAATCAACTACGAGCAGTACTTC,NA,TRBD2,TRBJ2-7,TRBV6-1,14
CASSSRQDLSGNTIYF,TGTGCCAGCAGTTCACGACAGGACCTCTCTGGAAACACCATATATTTT,NA,NA,TRBJ1-3,TRBV27,16
CASSYTGSNTEAFF,TGTGCCAGCAGTTACACAGGGTCGAACACTGAAGCTTTCTTT,NA,NA,TRBJ1-1,TRBV6-6,14
CAWSVRVNEQFF,TGTGCCTGGAGTGTACGAGTAAATGAGCAGTTCTTC,NA,NA,TRBJ2-1,TRBV30,12
CASSLGTSGTETQYF,TGTGCCAGCAGTTTGGGGACTAGCGGAACAGAGACCCAGTACTTC,NA,TRBD2,TRBJ2-5,TRBV28,15
CASSPRPGQGAYEQYF,TGTGCCAGCAGCCCAAGGCCGGGACAGGGGGCCTACGAGCAGTACTTC,NA,TRBD1,TRBJ2-7,TRBV11-2,16
CAWRWTGAGYGYTF,TGTGCCTGGAGGTGGACAGGGGCGGGCTATGGCTACACCTTC,NA,TRBD1,TRBJ1-2,TRBV30,14
CASSEALGGGAYEQYF,TGTGCCAGCAGTGAGGCCCTAGGGGGAGGGGCCTACGAGCAGTACTTC,NA,NA,TRBJ2-7,TRBV6-1,16
CASSRDRLTEAFF,TGTGCCAGCAGTCGGGACAGGTTGACTGAAGCTTTCTTT,NA,TRBD1,TRBJ1-1,TRBV28,13
CAWRLAGSNIQYF,TGTGCCTGGAGACTAGCGGGAAGTAACATTCAGTACTTC,NA,TRBD2,TRBJ2-4,TRBV30,13
CASSERLAGGRSEYF,TGTGCCAGCAGTGAAAGGTTGGCGGGAGGGCGTTCGGAGTATTTT,once,TRBD2,TRBJ2-3,TRBV6-1,15
CASSLGVGQSTDTQYF,TGTGCCAGCAGCTTGGGGGTCGGACAGAGCACAGATACGCAGTATTTT,NA,NA,TRBJ2-3,TRBV5-8,16
CASSPQLTSFYNEQFF,TGTGCCAGCTCCCCCCAGTTGACTTCCTTCTACAATGAGCAGTTCTTC,NA,NA,TRBJ2-1,TRBV18,16
CASSEAQVGTVRSYGYTF,TGTGCCAGCAGTGAAGCGCAGGTCGGGACAGTCCGATCCTATGGCTACACCTTC,NA,TRBD1,TRBJ1-2,TRBV2,18
CASSLGDRDYNEQFF,TGTGCCAGCAGCCTTGGGGACAGGGACTACAATGAGCAGTTCTTC,NA,TRBD1,TRBJ2-1,TRBV5-8,15
CASSFYSGTGELFF,TGTGCCAGCAGCTTTTACAGTGGCACCGGGGAGCTGTTTTTT,NA,NA,TRBJ2-2,TRBV7-3,14
CASSMLSGRGTGELFF,TGTGCCAGTAGTATGCTCAGCGGGAGGGGTACCGGGGAGCTGTTTTTT,NA,TRBD2,TRBJ2-2,TRBV19,16
CASSLESGVDTQYF,TGCGCCAGCAGCTTGGAGAGCGGGGTAGATACGCAGTATTTT,once,TRBD2,TRBJ2-3,TRBV5-1,14
CASSPAGSYEQYF,TGTGCCAGCTCACCGGCCGGGTCCTACGAGCAGTACTTC,NA,NA,TRBJ2-7,TRBV18,13
CASSYSVPGGGNEQFF,TGTGCCAGCAGTTACTCGGTCCCAGGGGGAGGTAATGAGCAGTTCTTC,NA,NA,TRBJ2-1,TRBV6-5,16
CASTNGNTGELFF,TGTGCCAGCACGAACGGGAACACCGGGGAGCTGTTTTTT,NA,NA,TRBJ2-2,TRBV28,13
CASSFQLIGETQYF,TGTGCCAGCAGTTTCCAACTAATTGGAGAGACCCAGTACTTC,NA,NA,TRBJ2-5,TRBV28,14
CASQGVAGNTEAFF,TGTGCCAGCCAGGGGGTAGCAGGAAACACTGAAGCTTTCTTT,NA,TRBD1,TRBJ1-1,TRBV2,14
CAISPHRGAGNTIYF,TGTGCCATCAGTCCACACAGGGGTGCTGGAAACACCATATATTTT,once,TRBD1,TRBJ1-3,TRBV10-3,15
CASSPLRGLAGVETQYF,TGTGCCAGCAGCCCACTAAGGGGACTAGCGGGAGTTGAGACCCAGTACTTC,NA,TRBD2,TRBJ2-5,TRBV27,17
CASSEGFGQGVDEQYF,TGTGCCAGCAGCGAGGGCTTCGGACAGGGGGTGGATGAGCAGTACTTC,NA,TRBD1,TRBJ2-7,TRBV9,16
CASSPGWELFF,TGTGCCAGCAGTCCCGGCTGGGAGCTGTTTTTT,NA,NA,TRBJ2-2,TRBV27,11
CASSSQGGPGNTIYF,TGCGCCAGCAGCTCCCAAGGGGGTCCTGGAAACACCATATATTTT,NA,NA,TRBJ1-3,TRBV5-1,15
CASSYLGVPPYEQYF,TGTGCCAGCAGTTACTTGGGGGTCCCCCCCTACGAGCAGTACTTC,NA,NA,TRBJ2-7,TRBV6-5,15
CASSEDRGGAYGYTF,TGTGCCAGCAGTGAAGATAGAGGGGGCGCGTATGGCTACACCTTC,few,TRBD1,TRBJ1-2,TRBV6-1,15